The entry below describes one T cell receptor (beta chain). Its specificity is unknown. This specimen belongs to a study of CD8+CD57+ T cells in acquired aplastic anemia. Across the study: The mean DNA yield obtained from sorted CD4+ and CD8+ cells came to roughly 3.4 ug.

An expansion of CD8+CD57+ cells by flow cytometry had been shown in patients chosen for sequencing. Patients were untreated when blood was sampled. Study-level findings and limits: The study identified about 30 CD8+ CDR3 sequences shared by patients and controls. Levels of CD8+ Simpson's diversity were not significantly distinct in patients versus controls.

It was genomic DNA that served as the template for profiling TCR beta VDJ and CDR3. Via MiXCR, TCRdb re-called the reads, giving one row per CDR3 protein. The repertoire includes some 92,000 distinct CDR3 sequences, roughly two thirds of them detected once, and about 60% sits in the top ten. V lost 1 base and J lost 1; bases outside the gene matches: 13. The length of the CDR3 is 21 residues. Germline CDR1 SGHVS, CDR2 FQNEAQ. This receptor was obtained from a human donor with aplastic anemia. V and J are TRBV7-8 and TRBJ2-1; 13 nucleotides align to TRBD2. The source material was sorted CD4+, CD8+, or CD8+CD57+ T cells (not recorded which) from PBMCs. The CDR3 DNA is TGTGCCAGCAGCTTAGTTGGAAGTGGACTAGCGGGAGTTGGGTCCTACAATGAGCAGTTCTTC. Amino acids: CASSLVGSGLAGVGSYNEQFF.